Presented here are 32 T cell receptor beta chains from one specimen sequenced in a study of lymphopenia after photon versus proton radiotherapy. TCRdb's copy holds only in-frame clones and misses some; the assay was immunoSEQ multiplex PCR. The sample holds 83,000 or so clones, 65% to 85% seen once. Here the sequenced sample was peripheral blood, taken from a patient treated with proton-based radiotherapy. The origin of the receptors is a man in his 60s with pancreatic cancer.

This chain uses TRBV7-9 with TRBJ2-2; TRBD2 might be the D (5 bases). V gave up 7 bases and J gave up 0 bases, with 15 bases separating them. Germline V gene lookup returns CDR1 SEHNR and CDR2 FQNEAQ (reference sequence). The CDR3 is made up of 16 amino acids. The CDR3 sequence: CASTRRGPSNTGELFF. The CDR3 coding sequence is TGTGCCAGCACCCGGCGAGGGCCTTCGAACACCGGGGAGCTGTTTTTT.

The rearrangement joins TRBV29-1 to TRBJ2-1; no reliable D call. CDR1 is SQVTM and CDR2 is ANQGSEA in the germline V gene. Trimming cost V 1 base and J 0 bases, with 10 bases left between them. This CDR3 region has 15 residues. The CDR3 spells CSVEAALDSYNEQFF. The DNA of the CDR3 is TGCAGCGTTGAAGCAGCGCTAGACTCCTACAATGAGCAGTTCTTC.

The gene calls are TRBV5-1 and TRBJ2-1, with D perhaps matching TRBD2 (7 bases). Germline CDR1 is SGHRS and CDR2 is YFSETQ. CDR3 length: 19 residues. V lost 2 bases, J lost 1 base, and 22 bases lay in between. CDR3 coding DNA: TGCGCCAGCAGCTTCACCCTCCTCGGGGGGCCGGGGTCCTACAATGAGCAGTTCTTC. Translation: CASSFTLLGGPGSYNEQFF. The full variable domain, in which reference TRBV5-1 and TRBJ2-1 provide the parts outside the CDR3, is KAGVTQTPRYLIKTRGQQVTLSCSPISGHRSVSWYQQTPGQGLQFLFEYFSETQRNKGNFPGRFSGRQFSNSRSEMNVSTLELGDSALYLCASSFTLLGGPGSYNEQFFGPGTRLTVL.

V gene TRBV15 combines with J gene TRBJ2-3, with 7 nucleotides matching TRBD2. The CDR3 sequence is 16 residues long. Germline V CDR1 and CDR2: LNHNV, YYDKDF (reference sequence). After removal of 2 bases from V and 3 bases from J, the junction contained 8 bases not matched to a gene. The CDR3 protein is CATSRSGSGITDTQYF. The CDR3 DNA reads TGTGCCACCAGCAGAAGTGGGAGCGGGATAACAGATACGCAGTATTTT.

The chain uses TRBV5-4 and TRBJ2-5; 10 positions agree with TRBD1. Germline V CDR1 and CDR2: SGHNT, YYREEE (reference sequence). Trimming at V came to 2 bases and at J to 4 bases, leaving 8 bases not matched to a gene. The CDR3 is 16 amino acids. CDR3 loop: CASSLDRDRGTETQYF. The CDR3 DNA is TGTGCCAGCAGCTTAGACCGGGACAGGGGCACAGAGACCCAGTACTTC.

This CDR3 is CASSSPGLAVKNIQYF. The CDR3 DNA is TGTGCCAGCAGCTCTCCCGGACTAGCGGTTAAAAACATTCAGTACTTC. V gene TRBV11-2 combines with J gene TRBJ2-4; 10 positions agree with TRBD2. The CDR3 length is 16 residues. CDR1 and CDR2 (germline): SGHAT, FQNNGV. V trimming: 4 bases; J trimming: 4 bases; junction bases outside the gene matches: 7. The full variable domain, completed using reference TRBV11-2 and TRBJ2-4, is EAGVAQSPRYKIIEKRQSVAFWCNPISGHATLYWYQQILGQGPKLLIQFQNNGVVDDSQLPKDRFSAERLKGVDSTLKIQPAKLEDSAVYLCASSSPGLAVKNIQYFGAGTRLSVL.

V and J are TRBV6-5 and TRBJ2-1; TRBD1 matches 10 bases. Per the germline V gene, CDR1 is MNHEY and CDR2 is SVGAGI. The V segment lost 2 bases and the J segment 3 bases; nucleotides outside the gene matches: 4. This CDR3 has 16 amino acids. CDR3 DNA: TGTGCCAGCAGTTACGGAAGGACAGGGGGCTACAATGAGCAGTTCTTC. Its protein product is CASSYGRTGGYNEQFF.

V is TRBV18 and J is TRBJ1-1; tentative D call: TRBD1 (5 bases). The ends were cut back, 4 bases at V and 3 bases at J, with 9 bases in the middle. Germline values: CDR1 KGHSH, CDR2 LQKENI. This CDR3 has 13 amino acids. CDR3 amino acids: CASSRWDYTEAFF. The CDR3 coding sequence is TGTGCCAGCTCACGGTGGGACTACACTGAAGCTTTCTTT.

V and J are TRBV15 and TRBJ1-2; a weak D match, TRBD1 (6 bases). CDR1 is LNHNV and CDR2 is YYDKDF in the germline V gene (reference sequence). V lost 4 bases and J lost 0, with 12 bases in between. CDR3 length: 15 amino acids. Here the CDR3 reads CATSNLGQSNYGYTF. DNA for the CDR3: TGTGCCACCAGCAACCTCGGACAGTCTAACTATGGCTACACCTTC.

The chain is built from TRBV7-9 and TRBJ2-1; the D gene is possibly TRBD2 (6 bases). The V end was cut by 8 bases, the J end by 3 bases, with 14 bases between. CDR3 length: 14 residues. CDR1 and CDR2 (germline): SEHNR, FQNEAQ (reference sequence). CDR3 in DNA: TGTGCCAGCGTAGGTGGTAGCGGCTACAATGAGCAGTTCTTC. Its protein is CASVGGSGYNEQFF. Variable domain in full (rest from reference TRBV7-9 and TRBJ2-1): DTGVSQNPRHKITKRGQNVTFRCDPISEHNRLYWYRQTLGQGPEFLTYFQNEAQLEKSRLLSDRFSAERPKGSFSTLEIQRTEQGDSAMYLCASVGGSGYNEQFFGPGTRLTVL.

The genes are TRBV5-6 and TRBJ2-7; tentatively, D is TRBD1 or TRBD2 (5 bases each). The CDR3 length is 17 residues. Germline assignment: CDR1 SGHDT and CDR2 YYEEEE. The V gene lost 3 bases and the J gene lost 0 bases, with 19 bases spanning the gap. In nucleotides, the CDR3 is TGTGCCAGCAGCTCGCTCCCTTCATGGGGGAGCTCCTACGAGCAGTACTTC. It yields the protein CASSSLPSWGSSYEQYF. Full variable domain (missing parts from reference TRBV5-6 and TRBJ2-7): DAGVTQSPTHLIKTRGQQVTLRCSPKSGHDTVSWYQQALGQGPQFIFQYYEEEERQRGNFPDRFSGHQFPNYSSELNVNALLLGDSALYLCASSSLPSWGSSYEQYFGPGTRLTVT.

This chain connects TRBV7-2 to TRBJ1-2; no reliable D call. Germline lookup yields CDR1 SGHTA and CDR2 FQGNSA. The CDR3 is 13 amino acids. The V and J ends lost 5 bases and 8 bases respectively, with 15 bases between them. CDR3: CASSRDGPGGYTF. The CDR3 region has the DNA TGTGCCAGCAGCCGAGACGGACCAGGCGGCTACACCTTC.

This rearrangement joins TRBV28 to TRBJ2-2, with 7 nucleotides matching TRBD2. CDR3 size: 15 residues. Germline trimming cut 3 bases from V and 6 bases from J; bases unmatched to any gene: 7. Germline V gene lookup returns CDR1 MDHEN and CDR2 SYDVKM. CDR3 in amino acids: CASSFAGGRAGELFF. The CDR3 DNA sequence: TGTGCCAGCAGTTTCGCCGGAGGGAGGGCCGGGGAGCTGTTTTTT.

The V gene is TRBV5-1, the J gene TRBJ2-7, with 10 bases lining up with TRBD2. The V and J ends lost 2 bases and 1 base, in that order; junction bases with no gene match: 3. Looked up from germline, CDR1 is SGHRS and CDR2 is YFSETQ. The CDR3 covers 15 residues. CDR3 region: CASSLLAGLSYEQYF. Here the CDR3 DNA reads TGCGCCAGCAGCTTACTAGCGGGGCTATCCTACGAGCAGTACTTC.

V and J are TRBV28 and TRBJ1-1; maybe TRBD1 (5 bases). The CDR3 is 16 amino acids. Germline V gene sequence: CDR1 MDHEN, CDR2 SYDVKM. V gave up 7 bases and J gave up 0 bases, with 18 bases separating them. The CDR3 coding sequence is TGTGCCAGCATCCTGGTCCAGGGACTCTTGAACACTGAAGCTTTCTTT. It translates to CASILVQGLLNTEAFF.

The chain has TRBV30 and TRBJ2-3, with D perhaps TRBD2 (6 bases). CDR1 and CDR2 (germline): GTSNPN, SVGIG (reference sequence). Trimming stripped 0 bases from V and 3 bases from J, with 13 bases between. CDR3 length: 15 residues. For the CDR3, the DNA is TGTGCCTGGAGTGTGTTGATGGCGGGGACAGATACGCAGTATTTT. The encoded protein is CAWSVLMAGTDTQYF.

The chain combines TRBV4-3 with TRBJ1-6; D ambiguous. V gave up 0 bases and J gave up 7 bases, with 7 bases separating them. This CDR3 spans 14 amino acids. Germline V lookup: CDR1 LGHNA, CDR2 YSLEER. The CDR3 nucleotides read TGCGCCAGCAGCCAAGAAAGTCGGAATTCACCCCTCCACTTT. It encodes CASSQESRNSPLHF.

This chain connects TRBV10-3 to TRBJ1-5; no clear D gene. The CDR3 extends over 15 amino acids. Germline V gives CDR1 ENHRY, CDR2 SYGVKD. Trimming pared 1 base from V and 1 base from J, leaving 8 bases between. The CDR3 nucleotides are TGTGCCATCAGTGAGTTCGGCGAGAGCAATCAGCCCCAGCATTTT. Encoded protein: CAISEFGESNQPQHF.

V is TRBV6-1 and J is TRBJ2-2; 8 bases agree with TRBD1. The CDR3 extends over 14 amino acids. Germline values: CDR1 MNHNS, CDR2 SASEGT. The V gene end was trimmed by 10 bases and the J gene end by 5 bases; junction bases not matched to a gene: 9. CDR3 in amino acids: CATAPGGATGELFF. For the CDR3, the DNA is TGTGCCACCGCCCCAGGGGGCGCAACCGGGGAGCTGTTTTTT.

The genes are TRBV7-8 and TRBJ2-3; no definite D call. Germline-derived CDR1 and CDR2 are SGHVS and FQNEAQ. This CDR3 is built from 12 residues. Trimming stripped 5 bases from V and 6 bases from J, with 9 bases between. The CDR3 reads CASSQYRDTQYF. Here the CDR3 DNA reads TGTGCCAGCAGCCAATATAGGGATACGCAGTATTTT.

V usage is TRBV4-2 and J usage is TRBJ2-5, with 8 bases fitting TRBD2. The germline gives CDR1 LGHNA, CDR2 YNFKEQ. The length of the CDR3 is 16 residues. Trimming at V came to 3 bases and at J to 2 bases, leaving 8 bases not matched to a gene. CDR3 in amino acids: CASSHFSGIGQETQYF. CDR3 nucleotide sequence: TGTGCCAGCAGCCATTTTAGCGGGATAGGGCAAGAGACCCAGTACTTC.

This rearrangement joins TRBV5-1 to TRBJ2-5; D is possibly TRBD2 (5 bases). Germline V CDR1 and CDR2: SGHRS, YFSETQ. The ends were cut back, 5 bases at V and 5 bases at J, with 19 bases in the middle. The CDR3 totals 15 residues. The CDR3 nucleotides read TGCGCCAGCAGATTTAACACCGGGATAGCGGAGACCCAGTACTTC. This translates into CASRFNTGIAETQYF. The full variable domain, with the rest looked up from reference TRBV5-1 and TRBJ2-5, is KAGVTQTPRYLIKTRGQQVTLSCSPISGHRSVSWYQQTPGQGLQFLFEYFSETQRNKGNFPGRFSGRQFSNSRSEMNVSTLELGDSALYLCASRFNTGIAETQYFGPGTRLLVL.

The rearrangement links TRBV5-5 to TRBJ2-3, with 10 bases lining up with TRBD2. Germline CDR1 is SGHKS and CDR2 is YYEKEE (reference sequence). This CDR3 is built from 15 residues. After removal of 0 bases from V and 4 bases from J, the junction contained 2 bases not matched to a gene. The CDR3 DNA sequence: TGTGCCAGCAGCTTGGCGCTAGCGGGAGCAGATACGCAGTATTTT. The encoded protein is CASSLALAGADTQYF.

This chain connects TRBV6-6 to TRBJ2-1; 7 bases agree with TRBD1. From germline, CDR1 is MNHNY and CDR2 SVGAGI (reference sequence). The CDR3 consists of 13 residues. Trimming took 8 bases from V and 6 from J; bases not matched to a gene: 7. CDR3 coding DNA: TGTGCCAGCGGTACAGGGGCCGCCAATGAGCAGTTCTTC. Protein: CASGTGAANEQFF.

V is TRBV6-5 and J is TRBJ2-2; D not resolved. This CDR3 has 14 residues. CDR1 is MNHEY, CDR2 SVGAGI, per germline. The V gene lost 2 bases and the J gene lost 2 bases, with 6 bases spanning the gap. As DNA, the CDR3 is TGTGCCAGCAGTTACCAGGACAACACCGGGGAGCTGTTTTTT. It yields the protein CASSYQDNTGELFF.

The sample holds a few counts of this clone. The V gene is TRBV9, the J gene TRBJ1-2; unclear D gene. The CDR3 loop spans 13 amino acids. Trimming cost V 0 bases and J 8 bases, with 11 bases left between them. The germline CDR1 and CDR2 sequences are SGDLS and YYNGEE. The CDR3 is CASSVAPSGGYTF. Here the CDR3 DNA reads TGTGCCAGCAGCGTAGCCCCCTCGGGCGGCTACACCTTC.

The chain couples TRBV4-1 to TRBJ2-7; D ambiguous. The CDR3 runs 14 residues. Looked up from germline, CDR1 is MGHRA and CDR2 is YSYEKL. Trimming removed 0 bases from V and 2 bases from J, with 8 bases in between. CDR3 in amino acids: CASSQERLAYEQYF. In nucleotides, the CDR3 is TGCGCCAGCAGCCAAGAAAGGCTAGCCTACGAGCAGTACTTC.

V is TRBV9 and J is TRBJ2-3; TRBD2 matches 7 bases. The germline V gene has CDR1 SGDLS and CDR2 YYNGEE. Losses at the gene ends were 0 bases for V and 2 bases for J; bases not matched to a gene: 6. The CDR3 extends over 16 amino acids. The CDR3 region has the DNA TGTGCCAGCAGCGTAGCTGCGGGACTAAACACAGATACGCAGTATTTT. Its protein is CASSVAAGLNTDTQYF.

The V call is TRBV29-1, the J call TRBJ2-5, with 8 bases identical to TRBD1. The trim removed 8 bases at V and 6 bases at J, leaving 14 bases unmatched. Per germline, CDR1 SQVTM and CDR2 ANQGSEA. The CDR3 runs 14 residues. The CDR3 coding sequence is TGCAGCACTTCAGGGGGCGAGGCCGAAAAGACCCAGTACTTC. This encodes CSTSGGEAEKTQYF. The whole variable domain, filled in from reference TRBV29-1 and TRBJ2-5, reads SAVISQKPSRDICQRGTSLTIQCQVDSQVTMMFWYRQQPGQSLTLIATANQGSEATYESGFVIDKFPISRPNLTFSTLTVSNMSPEDSSIYLCSTSGGEAEKTQYFGPGTRLLVL.

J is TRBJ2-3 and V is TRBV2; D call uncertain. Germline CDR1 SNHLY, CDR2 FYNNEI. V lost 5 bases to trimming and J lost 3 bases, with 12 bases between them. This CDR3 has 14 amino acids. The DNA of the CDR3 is TGTGCCAGCAGTTTCCGGGTCAGTACAGATACGCAGTATTTT. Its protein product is CASSFRVSTDTQYF.

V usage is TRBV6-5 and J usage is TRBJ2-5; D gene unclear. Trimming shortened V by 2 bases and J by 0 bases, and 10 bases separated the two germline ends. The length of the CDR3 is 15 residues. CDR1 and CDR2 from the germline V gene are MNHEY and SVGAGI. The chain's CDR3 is CASSYLGSYQETQYF. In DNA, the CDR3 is TGTGCCAGCAGTTACCTGGGATCTTACCAAGAGACCCAGTACTTC.

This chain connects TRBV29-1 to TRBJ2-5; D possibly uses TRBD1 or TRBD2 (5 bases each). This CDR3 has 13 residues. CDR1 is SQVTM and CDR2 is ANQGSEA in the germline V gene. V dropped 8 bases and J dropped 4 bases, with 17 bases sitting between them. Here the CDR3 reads CSIRDGISETQYF. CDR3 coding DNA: TGCAGCATCCGGGACGGAATTTCAGAGACCCAGTACTTC.